A single sample gave rise to the 11 T cell receptor beta chains below, sequenced in a study of tumor and adjacent non-tumor tissue in lung cancer. RNA was extracted from bulk tissue without any cell sorting. TCRbeta libraries were built with three rounds of nested PCR, modified from ARM-PCR. TCRdb passed the multiplex PCR reads through MiXCR, listing each CDR3 protein once. The table shows about 200,000 distinct CDR3 sequences, with about 71% occurring only once. The sequencing input was lung tumor tissue. The receptors derive from a man aged 55 to 69 with non-small cell lung cancer.

Details on this clonotype: Sequence at one end of the junction differs from germline and may be a read error. The V and J genes are TRBV4-3 and TRBJ1-1; D is ambiguous. The CDR3 contains 17 residues. Germline lookup yields CDR1 LGHNA and CDR2 YSLEER. The CDR3, as DNA: TGCGCCAGCAGCCAAGACGTTCCGGGCAGTTCGGGCACTGGAGTTTCCTTT. It specifies CASSQDVPGSSGTGVSF.

Points on this clonotype: Without the conserved terminal phenylalanine or tryptophan, this CDR3 likely stems from a read error. The chain uses TRBV11-2 and TRBJ2-3; 8 bases map to TRBD1. Germline CDR1 is SGHAT and CDR2 is FQNNGV. After removal of 3 bases from V and 4 bases from J, the junction contained 6 bases not matched to a gene. This CDR3 spans 15 amino acids. The CDR3 region is CASSLGTGGPDTQYY. CDR3 bases: TGTGCCAGCAGCTTGGGGACAGGAGGGCCAGATACGCAGTATTAT.

As concerns this clonotype: A much larger clone sits a single nucleotide away, making a read error possible. As DNA, the CDR3 is TGTGCCAGCCGAAAGGGGGTTACTTCGAATCAGCCCCAGCATTTT. Its protein product is CASRKGVTSNQPQHF. The chain links TRBV12-3 or TRBV12-4 to TRBJ1-5, with a weak D call TRBD1 (6 bases). Trimming removed 8 bases at V and 4 bases at J, with 18 bases between. The CDR3 is made up of 15 amino acids.

The chain combines TRBV4-1 with TRBJ2-6; 12 bases align to TRBD1. V was clipped by 3 bases and J by 2 bases; unmatched bases: 11. CDR1 is MGHRA and CDR2 is YSYEKL in the germline V gene. The CDR3 has 20 amino acids. CDR3 nucleotides: TGCGCCAGCAGCCATGCTTATCCGGGACAGGGGGCGCCTGGGGCCAACGTCCTGACTTTC. Amino acid sequence: CASSHAYPGQGAPGANVLTF.

The J gene is TRBJ2-7, the V gene TRBV20-1; 8 bases agree with TRBD2. CDR1 DFQATT and CDR2 SNEGSKA come from the germline V gene (reference sequence). The CDR3 is 13 amino acids. Unmatched junction bases numbered 5, after V lost 6 bases and J lost 1 base. The CDR3 here is CSATSGDSYEQYF. CDR3 bases: TGCAGTGCCACTAGCGGCGATTCCTACGAGCAGTACTTC.

In nucleotides, the CDR3 is TGTGCCAGCAGTGACGTCAGGGGACAGCAAGATCAGCCCCAGCATTTT. This translates into CASSDVRGQQDQPQHF. V and J are TRBV6-1 and TRBJ1-5; TRBD1 agrees at 7 bases. Losses at the gene ends were 3 bases for V and 5 bases for J; bases not matched to a gene: 10. Germline V gene data show CDR1 as MNHNS and CDR2 as SASEGT. The CDR3 has 16 residues.

The genes are TRBV20-1 and TRBJ1-2; a possible D gene is TRBD1 (5 bases). CDR1 is DFQATT and CDR2 is SNEGSKA in the germline V gene (reference sequence). This CDR3 is 15 amino acids long. V lost 1 base to trimming and J lost 5 bases, with 17 bases between them. CDR3 sequence reads: CSARGRGKLGYGYTF. The CDR3 DNA reads as TGCAGTGCTAGAGGTCGGGGGAAATTAGGGTATGGCTACACCTTC.

A few counts support this clonotype. This chain links TRBV20-1 with TRBJ1-2; no firm D call. V was pared by 3 bases and J by 5 bases, with 13 bases between. This CDR3 has 13 residues. Germline V gene sequence: CDR1 DFQATT, CDR2 SNEGSKA (reference sequence). The CDR3 DNA is TGCAGTGCTAGCCCGCCAGTTAAATATGGCTACACCTTC. Its translation is CSASPPVKYGYTF.

With regard to this clonotype: One end of the junction varies from germline; a read error may be responsible. The chain joins TRBV20-1 to TRBJ1-5, with 9 bases matching TRBD1. The germline CDR1 and CDR2 sequences are DFQATT and SNEGSKA (reference sequence). The CDR3 loop spans 15 amino acids. CDR3 loop: CSARDRQGDGQPQQF. CDR3 coding DNA: TGCAGTGCTAGAGATCGACAGGGGGATGGGCAGCCCCAGCAATTT.

As regards this clonotype: A much larger clone is a single base away; this may be a read error. The CDR3 loop is CSVRTGGHPYGANVLTF. The CDR3 DNA follows: TGCAGCGTTCGGACAGGGGGGCATCCCTATGGGGCCAACGTCCTGACTTTC. The V and J genes are TRBV29-1 and TRBJ2-6; TRBD1 aligns across 10 bases. V lost 5 bases, J lost 3 bases, and 10 bases stayed unmatched. Germline lookup yields CDR1 SQVTM and CDR2 ANQGSEA. The CDR3 length is 17 residues.

Notes on this clonotype: Given the absence of the conserved phenylalanine or tryptophan at the CDR3 end, a read error is likely. The chain links TRBV11-2 to TRBJ2-5; D may be TRBD1 (5 bases). This CDR3 is built from 15 residues. Germline V lookup: CDR1 SGHAT, CDR2 FQNNGV. Written as DNA, the CDR3 is TGTGCCAGCAGCCTAGACGGACATTGCACAGAGACCCAGTACTAC. This sequence encodes CASSLDGHCTETQYY.